What follows are 16 T cell receptor beta chains derived from one specimen sequenced in a study of vaccination and CD4 T cells after COVID-19. These receptors lack a known antigen. Treatment denoted: roughly ten-day PBMC culture with coronavirus spike peptide pools or control peptides (ViraFEST assay). Cultured CD4+ T cell DNA was sequenced using the Oncomine TCR Beta short-read assay. TCRdb reanalysed the PCR reads using MiXCR and keeps one entry per CDR3 protein. Seen here are approximately 13,000 distinct CDR3 sequences, 25% to 30% observed once, and the top ten hold 25% to 30%. The sample in question was CD4+ T cells from blood, cultured in vitro, obtained before SARS-CoV-2 vaccination. These receptor sequences come from a human donor who received a COVID-19 vaccine.

This chain uses TRBV4-2 with TRBJ2-7, with 8 bases matching TRBD1. The CDR3 length is 13 residues. Germline loops: CDR1 LGHNA, CDR2 YNFKEQ. Trimming removed 8 bases from V and 2 bases from J; junction bases left unmatched: 5. The CDR3 is CASRLTGAYEQYF. CDR3 DNA: TGTGCCAGCCGACTGACAGGGGCCTACGAGCAGTACTTC.

The J gene is TRBJ1-5, the V gene TRBV18; D gene unclear. The V end was cut by 3 bases, the J end by 4 bases, with 7 bases between. Germline-derived CDR1 and CDR2 are KGHSH and LQKENI. The CDR3 is 13 amino acids. The CDR3 bases are TGTGCCAGCTCACCCGGCGGGAATCAGCCCCAGCATTTT. Protein: CASSPGGNQPQHF.

V and J are TRBV6-1 and TRBJ2-3; TRBD2 agrees at 9 bases. The J segment lost 4 bases and the V segment lost 7 bases, leaving 9 bases of the junction unmatched. Germline CDR1 and CDR2: MNHNS and SASEGT. The CDR3 sequence is 15 residues long. The CDR3 loop is CASTRLAAYSDTQYF. CDR3 DNA sequence: TGTGCCAGCACTAGACTAGCGGCCTATTCAGATACGCAGTATTTT.

This sequence joins TRBV12-3 or TRBV12-4 and TRBJ1-2; D ambiguous. Deletions cut 5 bases from V and 1 base from J, with 8 bases between. The CDR3 is 13 residues long. The CDR3 is CASSLTINYGYTF. DNA of the CDR3: TGTGCCAGCAGTCTTACCATTAACTATGGCTACACCTTC.

A few counts support this clonotype. The rearrangement uses TRBV7-2 and TRBJ2-3; D is uncertain. CDR1 and CDR2 from the germline V gene are SGHTA and FQGNSA. The CDR3 has 14 amino acids. V lost 2 bases, J lost 4 bases, and 10 bases lay in between. This CDR3 is CASSLSRLSDTQYF. The CDR3, as DNA: TGTGCCAGCAGCTTATCGAGGCTGTCAGATACGCAGTATTTT.

This clonotype was found a few times. The CDR3 here is CASSQYSNQPQHF. The CDR3 nucleotides are TGTGCCAGCAGCCAATATAGCAATCAGCCCCAGCATTTT. The chain uses TRBV7-2 and TRBJ1-5, with D unresolved. With 5 bases removed from V and 0 bases from J, the gap between germline ends came to 5 bases. Germline-derived CDR1 and CDR2 are SGHTA and FQGNSA. This CDR3 region has 13 residues. The complete variable domain, with remaining parts taken from reference TRBV7-2 and TRBJ1-5, reads GAGVSQSPSNKVTEKGKDVELRCDPISGHTALYWYRQSLGQGLEFLIYFQGNSAPDKSGLPSDRFSAERTGGSVSTLTIQRTQQEDSAVYLCASSQYSNQPQHFGDGTRLSIL.

This clonotype has more than one count but fewer than ten. This chain uses TRBV19 with TRBJ1-5; TRBD1 aligns across 7 bases. Germline values: CDR1 LNHDA, CDR2 SQIVND (reference sequence). With V trimmed by 4 bases and J by 1 base, 4 bases remained unmatched. This CDR3 has 15 residues. CDR3 sequence: CASSKRRGSNQPQHF. In nucleotides, the CDR3 is TGTGCCAGTAGTAAACGCAGGGGGAGCAATCAGCCCCAGCATTTT.

By sample fraction, this clonotype is medium-sized (0.01 to 0.1%). V is TRBV7-8 and J is TRBJ1-2; a weak D match, TRBD1 (5 bases). CDR3 length: 17 residues. Germline CDR1 reads SGHVS; CDR2 reads FQNEAQ. Trimming took off 4 bases at V and 7 bases at J, with 25 bases between the two ends. CDR3 nucleotides: TGTGCCAGCAGCTCCCGAGCCGGAGAAGGGGTAGTTCGTGGCTACACCTTC. This sequence encodes CASSSRAGEGVVRGYTF.

This clonotype turned up a few times. The rearrangement joins TRBV20-1 to TRBJ1-1, with a possible D match to TRBD1 (6 bases). CDR1 and CDR2 from the germline V gene are DFQATT and SNEGSKA (reference sequence). V was clipped by 6 bases and J by 0 bases, with 14 bases between them. The CDR3 is 14 amino acids. The CDR3 DNA is TGCAGTGCCGCTGGGGGGCCCGTGAACACTGAAGCTTTCTTT. Its protein is CSAAGGPVNTEAFF.

The gene calls are TRBV11-3 and TRBJ2-3, with D uncertain. V was clipped by 5 bases and J by 0 bases, with 15 bases between them. CDR1 and CDR2 from the germline V gene are SGHNT and YENEEA. This CDR3 is 16 amino acids long. CDR3 in DNA: TGTGCCAGCAGCCCTCGCCGCGGCCCCAGCACAGATACGCAGTATTTT. This gives the protein CASSPRRGPSTDTQYF.

This clonotype has only a few counts. The rearrangement joins TRBV19 to TRBJ2-5; D possibly corresponds to TRBD2 (6 bases). Looked up from germline, CDR1 is LNHDA and CDR2 is SQIVND (reference sequence). Trimming shortened V by 0 bases and J by 3 bases, and 8 bases separated the two germline ends. This CDR3 spans 14 amino acids. In DNA form, the CDR3 reads TGTGCCAGTAGTATAGATGCGGGGAAAGAGACCCAGTACTTC. Translation: CASSIDAGKETQYF. Supplemented by reference TRBV19 and TRBJ2-5, the full variable domain reads DGGITQSPKYLFRKEGQNVTLSCEQNLNHDAMYWYRQDPGQGLRLIYYSQIVNDFQKGDIAEGYSVSREKKESFPLTVTSAQKNPTAFYLCASSIDAGKETQYFGPGTRLLVL.

The CDR3 is CAISVGLASTDTQYF. The DNA for the CDR3 is TGTGCCATCAGTGTGGGACTAGCAAGCACAGATACGCAGTATTTT. The chain is built from TRBV10-3 and TRBJ2-3, with TRBD2 matching 9 bases. V dropped 4 bases and J dropped 0; count of bases not matched to a gene: 2. Germline CDR1 reads ENHRY; CDR2 reads SYGVKD. The CDR3 length is 15 residues.

This clonotype counts as medium-sized. The rearrangement joins TRBV27 to TRBJ2-2; 8 bases line up with TRBD2. The junction had 8 bases not matched to a gene; V was cut back by 0 bases and J by 2 bases. The CDR3 has 18 residues. Germline values: CDR1 MNHEY, CDR2 SMNVEV (reference sequence). The CDR3 here is CASSLSPLLADNTGELFF. The CDR3, as DNA: TGTGCCAGCAGTTTATCGCCTCTACTAGCGGACAACACCGGGGAGCTGTTTTTT.

This clonotype is medium-sized by share. This chain connects TRBV20-1 to TRBJ1-1; 9 bases fit TRBD1. Trimming took 5 bases from V and 4 from J; bases not matched to a gene: 8. The CDR3 runs 14 residues. Germline assignment: CDR1 DFQATT and CDR2 SNEGSKA (reference sequence). In DNA form, the CDR3 reads TGCAGTGCTTCACCGACAGGGGGGGGCACTGAAGCTTTCTTT. Its protein is CSASPTGGGTEAFF.

This clonotype was recorded a few times. The chain combines TRBV7-2 with TRBJ2-3; D gene unclear. Trimming took 1 base from V and 5 from J, leaving 7 bases between them. This CDR3 comprises 13 residues. Germline lookup yields CDR1 SGHTA and CDR2 FQGNSA. Here the CDR3 reads CASSLVFGDTQYF. CDR3 in DNA: TGTGCCAGCAGCTTAGTATTCGGAGATACGCAGTATTTT.

This clonotype was counted a few times. The V gene is TRBV1, the J gene TRBJ1-1; whether TRBD1, the table's D call, matches the DNA was not checked. TRBV1 is termed a pseudogene. The CDR3 loop spans 14 amino acids. The CDR3 DNA reads TGCACCAGCAGCCAGAGTCATGCCGGGTCTGAAGCTTTCTTT. Translation: CTSSQSHAGSEAFF.